Listed here are 14 T cell receptor beta chains from one sample, sequenced in a study of CXCR3-negative and CXCR3-positive naive CD8 T cells. TRB cDNA libraries were made by UMI-labeled 5' RACE. TCRdb reanalyzed the 5' RACE reads and collapses them to one entry per CDR3 protein, without DNA. The sample totals some 130,000 distinct CDR3 sequences. Specimen: naive CXCR3- CD8+ T cells from blood. Indicated subset: CD45RO-CCR7+CD27+CD95- naive CD8+ T cells lacking CXCR3 (TNR3-). The receptors originated from a human donor in good health. Some clones in this sample may be carry-over from other donors' samples.

The CDR3: CASSGVLSGNTIYF. This chain joins TRBV7-9 and TRBJ1-3. This CDR3 has 14 residues. In germline, CDR1 is SEHNR, CDR2 FQNEAQ (reference sequence).

The V call is TRBV6-2 or TRBV6-3, the J call TRBJ2-1; TCRdb indicates TRBD1, and absent DNA this call remains unverified. CDR3 size: 15 residues. Germline V gene lookup returns CDR1 MNHEY and CDR2 SVGEGT. CDR3 residues: CASSHSLGSANEQFF.

The chain has TRBV28 and TRBJ2-1; the TRBD2 assignment by TCRdb is unverifiable without DNA. Germline CDR1 and CDR2: MDHEN and SYDVKM. The CDR3 is made up of 15 amino acids. CDR3 region: CASSRAGALYNEQFF.

V and J are TRBV29-1 and TRBJ1-2. The V gene's germline CDR1 is SQVTM and CDR2 ANQGSEA. This CDR3 spans 13 amino acids. The CDR3 here is CSVGRDLLDGYTF.

This chain's CDR3 is CASSMGTAGFF. The genes are TRBV19 and TRBJ2-1; TCRdb proposes TRBD2, but this gene call is untestable without DNA. The CDR3 consists of 11 residues. Germline V gives CDR1 LNHDA, CDR2 SQIVND (reference sequence).

The chain uses TRBV9 and TRBJ2-1; TCRdb lists TRBD1, though no DNA is available to test this call. Germline V gives CDR1 SGDLS, CDR2 YYNGEE. This CDR3 comprises 17 residues. CDR3 protein: CASSEAQNRPSYNEQFF.

The V gene is TRBV21-1, the J gene TRBJ2-2; as DNA is missing, the TRBD1 call by TCRdb cannot be tested. TRBV21-1 is designated a pseudogene. The CDR3 sequence is 16 residues long. The CDR3 loop is CASTPRQGSLGRELFF.

This chain links TRBV20-1 with TRBJ2-1; the TCRdb D gene call, TRBD1, has no DNA to confirm it. The CDR3 covers 16 residues. The germline V gene has CDR1 DFQATT and CDR2 SNEGSKA (reference sequence). The chain's CDR3 is CSASPPEPGAYNEQFF.

The gene calls are TRBV4-1 and TRBJ1-5; TCRdb proposes TRBD1, but this gene call is untestable without DNA. The CDR3 totals 13 residues. The germline V gene encodes CDR1 MGHRA and CDR2 YSYEKL. The CDR3 protein is CASSPPGAQPQHF.

The rearrangement joins TRBV4-1 to TRBJ2-1. The CDR3 runs 17 residues. CDR1 MGHRA and CDR2 YSYEKL come from the germline V gene. CDR3 residues: CASSQNLAVGPYNEQFF.

The chain recombines TRBV12-3 or TRBV12-4 with TRBJ2-2. This CDR3 region has 16 residues. The CDR3 is CASSLGDTRYTGELFF.

CDR3 region: CASSPGTASSYEQYF. The chain carries TRBV6-2 or TRBV6-3 and TRBJ2-7; TCRdb lists TRBD1, though no DNA is available to test this call. Germline V gives CDR1 MNHEY, CDR2 SVGEGT. The CDR3 consists of 15 residues.

The chain recombines TRBV20-1 with TRBJ1-1. Germline V lookup: CDR1 DFQATT, CDR2 SNEGSKA (reference sequence). This CDR3 spans 14 amino acids. The CDR3 reads CSAAGREMNTEAFF.

The chain couples TRBV25-1 to TRBJ2-5; the D gene TCRdb calls, TRBD1, cannot be checked with no DNA. CDR1 and CDR2 from the germline V gene are MGHDK and SYGVNS. The CDR3 is made up of 15 amino acids. Here the CDR3 reads CASSEGTRYQETQYF.